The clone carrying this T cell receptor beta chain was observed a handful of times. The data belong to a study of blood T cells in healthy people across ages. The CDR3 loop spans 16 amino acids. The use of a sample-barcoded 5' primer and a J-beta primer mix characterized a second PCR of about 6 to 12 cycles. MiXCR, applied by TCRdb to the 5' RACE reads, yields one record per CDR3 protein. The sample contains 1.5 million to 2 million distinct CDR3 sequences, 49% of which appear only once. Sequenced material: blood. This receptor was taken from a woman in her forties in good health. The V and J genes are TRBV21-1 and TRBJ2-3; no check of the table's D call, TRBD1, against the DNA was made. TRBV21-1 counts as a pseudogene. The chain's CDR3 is CASSAGTGEPTDTQYF. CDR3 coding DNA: TGTGCCAGCAGCGCCGGGACAGGGGAACCCACAGATACGCAGTATTTT.